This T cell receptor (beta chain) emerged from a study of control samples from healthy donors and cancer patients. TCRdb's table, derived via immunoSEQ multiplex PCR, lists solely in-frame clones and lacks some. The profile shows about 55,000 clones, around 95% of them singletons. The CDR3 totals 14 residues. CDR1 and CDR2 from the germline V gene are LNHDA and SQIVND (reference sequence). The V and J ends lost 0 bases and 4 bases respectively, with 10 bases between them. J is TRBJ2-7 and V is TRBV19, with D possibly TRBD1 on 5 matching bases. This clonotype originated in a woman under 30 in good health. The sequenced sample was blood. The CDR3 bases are TGTGCCAGTAGTATAGAGGGCGCAGGGTACGAGCAGTACTTC. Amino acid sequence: CASSIEGAGYEQYF.